Listed here are 13 T cell receptor beta chains from one sample, sequenced in a study of beta chain features in type 1 diabetes. All of the isolated RNA was reverse transcribed, so expressed TCRB transcripts were sequenced. Profiling relied on immunoSEQ multiplex PCR, and the TCRdb table lists in-frame clones only, not all of them. This sample has 250,000 to 300,000 clones, with 13% to 15% found just once. These receptors' targets are unknown. Study outcomes and limitations: The study found moderately but significantly shorter TCRB CDR3s in all four CD4+ subsets of Type 1 diabetes patients.

The source material was naive CD4+ T cells from blood. These TCRs come from a man under 40 with type 1 diabetes.

The chain has TRBV2 and TRBJ2-5; D ambiguous. Germline CDR1 and CDR2: SNHLY and FYNNEI. There are 13 residues in the CDR3. Trimming pared 4 bases from V and 0 bases from J, leaving 6 bases between. CDR3 protein: CASSAQYQETQYF. The CDR3 DNA is TGTGCCAGCAGTGCGCAGTACCAAGAGACCCAGTACTTC.

V and J are TRBV4-1 and TRBJ2-1; TRBD2 agrees at 14 bases. This CDR3 region has 16 residues. Unmatched junction bases numbered 4, after V lost 1 base and J lost 8 bases. Looked up from germline, CDR1 is MGHRA and CDR2 is YSYEKL. The CDR3 DNA reads as TGCGCCAGCAGCCAAGCCCGGACTAGCGGGAGGTATGAGCAGTTCTTC. It yields the protein CASSQARTSGRYEQFF.

The rearrangement links TRBV5-1 to TRBJ2-3; 8 bases match TRBD2. Trimming removed 2 bases from V and 4 bases from J; junction bases left unmatched: 6. CDR1 SGHRS and CDR2 YFSETQ come from the germline V gene. CDR3 length equals 15 residues. The CDR3 loop reads CASSFPAGVPDTQYF. As DNA, the CDR3 is TGCGCCAGCAGCTTCCCAGCGGGAGTCCCAGATACGCAGTATTTT.

CDR3 protein: CASTRDRFPSHYGYTF. CDR3 nucleotides: TGTGCCAGCACCCGGGACAGGTTTCCCTCCCACTATGGCTACACCTTC. The chain has TRBV9 and TRBJ1-2; 8 bases agree with TRBD1. J was trimmed by 3 bases and V by 6 bases; bases with no gene match: 13. CDR1 and CDR2 (germline): SGDLS, YYNGEE. This CDR3 comprises 16 residues.

The J gene is TRBJ2-6, the V gene TRBV2, with D maybe TRBD1 (6 bases). This CDR3 comprises 13 residues. CDR1 SNHLY and CDR2 FYNNEI come from the germline V gene. Trimming took 10 bases from V and 1 from J, leaving 8 bases between them. DNA of the CDR3: TGTGCCATACAGGGTTCTGGGGCCAACGTCCTGACTTTC. Translated: CAIQGSGANVLTF.

V gene TRBV30 combines with J gene TRBJ2-3; 8 nucleotides align to TRBD1. The trim removed 2 bases at V and 3 bases at J, leaving 1 base unmatched. Germline-derived CDR1 and CDR2 are GTSNPN and SVGIG (reference sequence). The CDR3 sequence is 13 residues long. CDR3: CAWSQGATDTQYF. The CDR3 DNA reads TGTGCCTGGAGTCAGGGGGCAACAGATACGCAGTATTTT.

This sequence joins TRBV25-1 and TRBJ2-5; D gene uncertain. CDR1 is MGHDK, CDR2 SYGVNS, per germline. The CDR3 runs to 14 residues. V dropped 4 bases and J dropped 1 base, with 10 bases sitting between them. The CDR3 sequence: CASSGANGQETQYF. CDR3 DNA sequence: TGTGCCAGCAGTGGTGCAAACGGCCAAGAGACCCAGTACTTC.

The J gene is TRBJ2-7, the V gene TRBV28, with D possibly TRBD2 on 6 matching bases. CDR3 length: 11 amino acids. V was shortened by 4 bases and J by 5 bases, with 6 bases between the two germline ends. From germline, CDR1 is MDHEN and CDR2 SYDVKM. In DNA form, the CDR3 reads TGTGCCAGCAGTTGGAGGGACGAGCAGTACTTC. This encodes CASSWRDEQYF.

In its sample, this clone was seen a few times. The gene calls are TRBV28 and TRBJ2-5; no clear D gene. The germline V gene encodes CDR1 MDHEN and CDR2 SYDVKM. Trimming shortened V by 3 bases and J by 5 bases, and 7 bases separated the two germline ends. The CDR3 extends over 12 amino acids. The CDR3 spells CASSFSVETQYF. In nucleotides, the CDR3 is TGTGCCAGCAGTTTCAGCGTGGAGACCCAGTACTTC.

V usage is TRBV7-3 and J usage is TRBJ2-3; D gene ambiguous. Trimming took 5 bases from V and 4 from J, leaving 10 bases between them. The germline V gene has CDR1 SGHTA and CDR2 FQGTGA. This CDR3 has 13 residues. The CDR3 reads CASSLRGPDTQYF. CDR3 bases: TGTGCCAGCAGCCTCCGTGGCCCAGATACGCAGTATTTT.

The rearrangement joins TRBV29-1 to TRBJ2-5; TRBD1 agrees at 8 bases. CDR3 length: 14 amino acids. V lost 8 bases and J lost 3; bases outside the gene matches: 11. Germline CDR1 reads SQVTM; CDR2 reads ANQGSEA. The CDR3: CSIPRTGTKETQYF. The CDR3, as DNA: TGCAGCATTCCCAGGACAGGGACGAAAGAGACCCAGTACTTC.

The chain carries TRBV5-4 and TRBJ1-1; D possibly corresponds to TRBD1 (5 bases). Per the germline V gene, CDR1 is SGHNT and CDR2 is YYREEE (reference sequence). V was pared by 3 bases and J by 2 bases, with 11 bases between. This CDR3 contains 14 residues. The CDR3 DNA reads as TGTGCCAGCAGCTCGCCAGGGCCCAACACTGAAGCTTTCTTT. This translates into CASSSPGPNTEAFF.

In its sample, this clone was seen a few times. This chain joins TRBV27 and TRBJ1-2, with 8 nucleotides matching TRBD1. Germline CDR1 is MNHEY and CDR2 is SMNVEV (reference sequence). The junction had 6 bases not matched to a gene; V was cut back by 2 bases and J by 4 bases. The CDR3 loop spans 15 amino acids. CDR3 DNA: TGTGCCAGCAGTTTAGATCAACAGGGGGTCTATGGCTACACCTTC. It translates to CASSLDQQGVYGYTF.